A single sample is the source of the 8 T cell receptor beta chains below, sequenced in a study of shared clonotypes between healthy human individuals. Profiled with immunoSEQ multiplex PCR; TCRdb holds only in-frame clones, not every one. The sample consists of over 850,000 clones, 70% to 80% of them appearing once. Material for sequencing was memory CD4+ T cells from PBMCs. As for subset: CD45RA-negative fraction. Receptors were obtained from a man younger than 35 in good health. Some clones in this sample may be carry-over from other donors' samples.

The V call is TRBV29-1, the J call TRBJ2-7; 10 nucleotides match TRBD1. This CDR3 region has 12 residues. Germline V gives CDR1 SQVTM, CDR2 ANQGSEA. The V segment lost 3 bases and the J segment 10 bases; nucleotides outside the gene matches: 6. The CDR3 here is CSVEGQGRPQYF. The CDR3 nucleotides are TGCAGCGTTGAGGGACAGGGGCGCCCCCAGTACTTC.

CDR3 DNA sequence: TGCGCCAGCAGCCAATTCCCCCAGCGGAATACTTACAATGAGCAGTTCTTC. This translates into CASSQFPQRNTYNEQFF. J is TRBJ2-1 and V is TRBV4-1, with a weak D call TRBD2 (5 bases). The CDR3 has 17 amino acids. Germline V CDR1 and CDR2: MGHRA, YSYEKL. Trimming removed 2 bases from V and 4 bases from J, with 18 bases in between.

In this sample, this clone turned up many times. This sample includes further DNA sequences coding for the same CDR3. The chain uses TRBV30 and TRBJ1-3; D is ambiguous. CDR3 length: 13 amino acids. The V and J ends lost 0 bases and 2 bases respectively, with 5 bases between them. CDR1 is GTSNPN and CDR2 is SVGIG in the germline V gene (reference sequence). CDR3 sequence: CAWSVTTGNTIYF. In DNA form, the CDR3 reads TGTGCCTGGAGTGTGACAACTGGAAACACCATATATTTT.

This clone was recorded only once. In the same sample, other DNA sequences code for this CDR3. The CDR3: CASRGQGSNQPQHF. As DNA, the CDR3 is TGTGCCAGCCGAGGACAGGGGTCCAATCAGCCCCAGCATTTT. The chain is built from TRBV6-5 and TRBJ1-5, with 9 bases matching TRBD1. CDR1 and CDR2 from the germline V gene are MNHEY and SVGAGI. V lost 8 bases to trimming and J lost 3 bases; unmatched junction nucleotides: 5. This CDR3 contains 14 residues.

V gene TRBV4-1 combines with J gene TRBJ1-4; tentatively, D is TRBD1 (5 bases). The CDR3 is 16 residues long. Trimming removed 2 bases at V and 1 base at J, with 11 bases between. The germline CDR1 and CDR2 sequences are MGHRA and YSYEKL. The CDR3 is CASSQRTGGTNEKLFF. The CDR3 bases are TGCGCCAGCAGCCAACGAACAGGCGGAACTAATGAAAAACTGTTTTTT.

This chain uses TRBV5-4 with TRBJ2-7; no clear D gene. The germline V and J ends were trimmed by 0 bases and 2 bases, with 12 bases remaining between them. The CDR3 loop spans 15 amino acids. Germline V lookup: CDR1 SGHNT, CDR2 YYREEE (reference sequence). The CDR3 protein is CASSLGPAETYEQYF. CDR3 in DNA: TGTGCCAGCAGCTTGGGGCCGGCCGAAACCTACGAGCAGTACTTC. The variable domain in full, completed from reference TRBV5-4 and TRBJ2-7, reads ETGVTQSPTHLIKTRGQQVTLRCSSQSGHNTVSWYQQALGQGPQFIFQYYREEENGRGNFPPRFSGLQFPNYSSELNVNALELDDSALYLCASSLGPAETYEQYFGPGTRLTVT.

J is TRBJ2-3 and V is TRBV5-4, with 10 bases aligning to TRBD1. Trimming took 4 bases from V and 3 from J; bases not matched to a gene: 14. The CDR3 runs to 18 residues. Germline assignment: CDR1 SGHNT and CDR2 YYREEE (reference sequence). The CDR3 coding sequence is TGTGCCAGCAGCCCGCGACAGGGGGCGGAGGGGTGGACAGATACGCAGTATTTT. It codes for CASSPRQGAEGWTDTQYF.

CDR3 sequence: CASSQGTRNEKLFF. The CDR3 DNA reads as TGCGCCAGCAGCCAAGGGACGCGAAATGAAAAACTGTTTTTT. The chain uses TRBV4-1 and TRBJ1-4, with D unclear. This CDR3 is 14 amino acids long. The germline V gene encodes CDR1 MGHRA and CDR2 YSYEKL. V shed 1 base and J shed 5 bases, with 8 bases lying between them.